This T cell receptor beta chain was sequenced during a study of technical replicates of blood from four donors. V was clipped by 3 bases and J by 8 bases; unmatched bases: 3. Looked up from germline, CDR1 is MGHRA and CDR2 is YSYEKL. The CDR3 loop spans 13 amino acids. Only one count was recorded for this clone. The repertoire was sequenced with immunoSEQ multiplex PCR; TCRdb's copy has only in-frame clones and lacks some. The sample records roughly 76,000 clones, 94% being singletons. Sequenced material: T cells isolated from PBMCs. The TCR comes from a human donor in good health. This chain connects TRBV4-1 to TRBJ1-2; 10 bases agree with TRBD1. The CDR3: CASSHATGGGYTF. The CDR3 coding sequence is TGCGCCAGCAGCCATGCGACAGGGGGCGGCTACACCTTC.